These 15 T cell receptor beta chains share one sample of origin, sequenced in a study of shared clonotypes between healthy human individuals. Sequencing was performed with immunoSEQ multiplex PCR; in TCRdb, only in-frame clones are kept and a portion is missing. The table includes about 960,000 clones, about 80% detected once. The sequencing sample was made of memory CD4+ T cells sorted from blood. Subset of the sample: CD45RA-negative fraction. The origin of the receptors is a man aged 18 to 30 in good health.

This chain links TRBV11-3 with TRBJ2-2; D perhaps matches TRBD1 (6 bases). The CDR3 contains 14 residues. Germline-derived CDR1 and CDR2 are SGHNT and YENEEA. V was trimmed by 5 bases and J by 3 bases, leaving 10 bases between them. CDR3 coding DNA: TGTGCCAGCAGCCGGGACATTGACACCGGGGAGCTGTTTTTT. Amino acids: CASSRDIDTGELFF.

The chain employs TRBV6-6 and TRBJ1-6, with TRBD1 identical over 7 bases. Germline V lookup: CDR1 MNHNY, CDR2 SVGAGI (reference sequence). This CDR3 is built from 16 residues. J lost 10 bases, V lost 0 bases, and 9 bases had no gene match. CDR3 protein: CASSYSLGQGGSPLHF. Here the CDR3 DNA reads TGTGCCAGCAGTTACTCACTTGGGCAGGGGGGATCACCCCTCCACTTT.

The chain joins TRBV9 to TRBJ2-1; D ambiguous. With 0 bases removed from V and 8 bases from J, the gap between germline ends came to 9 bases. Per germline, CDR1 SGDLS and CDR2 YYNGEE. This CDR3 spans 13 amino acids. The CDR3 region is CASSVATNHEQFF. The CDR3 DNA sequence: TGTGCCAGCAGCGTAGCTACAAACCATGAGCAGTTCTTC.

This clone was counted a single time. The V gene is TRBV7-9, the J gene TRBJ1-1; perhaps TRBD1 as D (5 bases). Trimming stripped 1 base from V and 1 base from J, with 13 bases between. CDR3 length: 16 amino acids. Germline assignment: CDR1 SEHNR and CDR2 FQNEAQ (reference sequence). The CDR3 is CASSLVGGAQNTEAFF. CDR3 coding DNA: TGTGCCAGCAGCTTAGTGGGGGGAGCGCAGAACACTGAAGCTTTCTTT.

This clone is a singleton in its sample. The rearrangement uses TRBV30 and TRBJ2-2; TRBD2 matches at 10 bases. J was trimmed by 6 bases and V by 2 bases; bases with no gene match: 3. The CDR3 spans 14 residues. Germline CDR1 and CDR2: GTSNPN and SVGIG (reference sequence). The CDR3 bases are TGTGCCTGGAGTCCCCTAGCGGGAGCCGGGGAGCTGTTTTTT. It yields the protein CAWSPLAGAGELFF.

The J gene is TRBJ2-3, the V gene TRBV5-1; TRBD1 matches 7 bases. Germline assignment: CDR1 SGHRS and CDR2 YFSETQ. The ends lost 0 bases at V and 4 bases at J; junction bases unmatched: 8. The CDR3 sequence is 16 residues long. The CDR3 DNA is TGCGCCAGCAGCTTGGCCGGGACAGTAGTATCAGATACGCAGTATTTT. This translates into CASSLAGTVVSDTQYF.

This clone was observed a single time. As DNA, the CDR3 is TGTGCCACCAGCAGAGATAGGGTAGATGGCTACACCTTC. Its protein product is CATSRDRVDGYTF. The gene calls are TRBV15 and TRBJ1-2; no clear D gene. This CDR3 has 13 residues. Per germline, CDR1 LNHNV and CDR2 YYDKDF (reference sequence). The ends were cut back, 0 bases at V and 6 bases at J, with 8 bases in the middle.

CDR3 sequence reads: CAWSRRQGSNIQYF. The CDR3 DNA sequence: TGTGCCTGGAGTCGAAGACAGGGTAGCAACATTCAGTACTTC. The V call is TRBV30, the J call TRBJ2-4; 7 bases align to TRBD1. The trim removed 2 bases at V and 7 bases at J, leaving 8 bases unmatched. CDR1 is GTSNPN and CDR2 is SVGIG in the germline V gene (reference sequence). The CDR3 contains 14 residues.

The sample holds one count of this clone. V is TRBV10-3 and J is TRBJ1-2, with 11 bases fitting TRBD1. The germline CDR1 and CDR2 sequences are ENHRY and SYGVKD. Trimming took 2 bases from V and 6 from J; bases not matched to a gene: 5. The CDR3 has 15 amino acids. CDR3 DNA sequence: TGTGCCATCAGTGAGGGCGGACAGGGGGCCAATGGCTACACCTTC. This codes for CAISEGGQGANGYTF.

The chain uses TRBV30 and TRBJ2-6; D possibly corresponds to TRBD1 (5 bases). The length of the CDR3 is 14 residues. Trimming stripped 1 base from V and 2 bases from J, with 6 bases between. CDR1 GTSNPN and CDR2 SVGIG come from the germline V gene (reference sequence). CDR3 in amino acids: CAWSAQAGANVLTF. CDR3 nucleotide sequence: TGTGCCTGGAGTGCACAGGCTGGGGCCAACGTCCTGACTTTC.

The CDR3 bases are TGTGCCAGCAGCAAAAAAAGCGGGAAACGGGGGCCAGATACGCAGTATTTT. It translates to CASSKKSGKRGPDTQYF. The chain uses TRBV13 and TRBJ2-3, with D maybe TRBD2 (7 bases). CDR3 length: 17 amino acids. Deletions cut 5 bases from V and 4 bases from J, with 22 bases between. Germline CDR1 and CDR2: PRHDT and FYEKMQ (reference sequence). The variable domain in full, with the rest retrieved from reference TRBV13 and TRBJ2-3, is AAGVIQSPRHLIKEKRETATLKCYPIPRHDTVYWYQQGPGQDPQFLISFYEKMQSDKGSIPDRFSAQQFSDYHSELNMSSLELGDSALYFCASSKKSGKRGPDTQYFGPGTRLTVL.

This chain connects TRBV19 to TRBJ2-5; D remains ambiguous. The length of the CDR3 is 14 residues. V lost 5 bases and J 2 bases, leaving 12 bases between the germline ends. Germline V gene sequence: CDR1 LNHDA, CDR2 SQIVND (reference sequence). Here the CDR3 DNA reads TGTGCCAGTAGTTCCAGGCAGGCTCAAGAGACCCAGTACTTC. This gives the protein CASSSRQAQETQYF.

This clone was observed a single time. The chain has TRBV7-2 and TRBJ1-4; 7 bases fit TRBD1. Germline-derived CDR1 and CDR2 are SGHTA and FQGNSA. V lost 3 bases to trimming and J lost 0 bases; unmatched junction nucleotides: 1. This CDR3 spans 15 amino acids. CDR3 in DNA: TGTGCCAGCAGCTTTGACAGGGCAACTAATGAAAAACTGTTTTTT. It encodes CASSFDRATNEKLFF.

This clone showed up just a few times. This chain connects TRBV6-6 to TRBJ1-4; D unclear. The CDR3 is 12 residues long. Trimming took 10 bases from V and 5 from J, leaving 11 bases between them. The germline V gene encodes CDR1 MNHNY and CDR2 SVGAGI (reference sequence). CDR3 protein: CATARENEKLFF. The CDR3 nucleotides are TGTGCCACTGCGCGGGAAAATGAAAAACTGTTTTTT.

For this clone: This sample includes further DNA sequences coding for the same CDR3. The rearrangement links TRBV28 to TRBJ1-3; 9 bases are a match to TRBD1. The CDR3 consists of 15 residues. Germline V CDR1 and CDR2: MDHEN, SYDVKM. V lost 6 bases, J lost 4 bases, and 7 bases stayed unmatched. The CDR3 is CASSLTGGTGNTIYF. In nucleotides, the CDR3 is TGTGCCAGCAGCCTGACAGGGGGGACAGGAAACACCATATATTTT. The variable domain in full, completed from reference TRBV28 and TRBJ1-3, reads DVKVTQSSRYLVKRTGEKVFLECVQDMDHENMFWYRQDPGLGLRLIYFSYDVKMKEKGDIPEGYSVSREKKERFSLILESASTNQTSMYLCASSLTGGTGNTIYFGEGSWLTVV.